What follows are 26 T cell receptor beta chains derived from one specimen sequenced in a study of cytomegalovirus exposure and HLA in healthy donors. Use of 60 Vbeta and 13 Jbeta primers characterized the PCR. The protocol was immunoSEQ multiplex PCR, while the TCRdb copy is restricted to in-frame clones and leaves out a portion. The sample includes some 130,000 clones, about 81% of them seen just once. The sequenced sample was PBMCs. These receptors were collected from a man aged 25-40 years in good health and CMV-seronegative.

The chain has TRBV28 and TRBJ2-1, with 7 bases lining up with TRBD1. The CDR3 loop spans 16 amino acids. CDR1 is MDHEN and CDR2 is SYDVKM in the germline V gene. Trimming at V came to 5 bases and at J to 2 bases, leaving 9 bases not matched to a gene. CDR3 DNA sequence: TGTGCCAGCAGTCCAACAGGGGCGCCCCCCTACAATGAGCAGTTCTTC. Translating it yields CASSPTGAPPYNEQFF.

V gene TRBV5-6 combines with J gene TRBJ2-7; TRBD2 aligns across 8 bases. The V and J ends lost 2 bases and 11 bases, in that order; junction bases with no gene match: 6. The CDR3 is made up of 12 amino acids. Germline loops: CDR1 SGHDT, CDR2 YYEEEE. The CDR3 nucleotides are TGTGCCAGCAGCTTAGGGGTCGGGAGGGAGTACTTC. Translating it yields CASSLGVGREYF.

The chain has TRBV25-1 and TRBJ2-5; weak D call: TRBD1 (6 bases). Matching the DNA end better, TRBJ2-7 makes the J call doubtful. The CDR3 extends over 15 amino acids. Germline-derived CDR1 and CDR2 are MGHDK and SYGVNS. The CDR3: CASSEEGQGFYEQYF. The CDR3 DNA reads as TGTGCCAGCAGTGAAGAAGGGCAGGGGTTCTACGAGCAGTACTTC.

As DNA, the CDR3 is TGTGCCAGCAGCTTTCTTTCGGGACAGGGGGACAATCAGCCCCAGCATTTT. The encoded protein is CASSFLSGQGDNQPQHF. The gene calls are TRBV28 and TRBJ1-5, with 11 bases that match TRBD1. Germline V CDR1 and CDR2: MDHEN, SYDVKM. J was trimmed by 3 bases and V by 6 bases; bases with no gene match: 10. The CDR3 covers 17 residues.

V usage is TRBV7-2 and J usage is TRBJ2-7; D is undetermined. The CDR3 is made up of 12 amino acids. Germline CDR1 reads SGHTA; CDR2 reads FQGNSA. V was clipped by 5 bases and J by 4 bases, with 9 bases between them. The CDR3 nucleotides are TGTGCCAGCAGCCATCATTCATACGAGCAGTACTTC. Translation gives CASSHHSYEQYF.

This chain connects TRBV27 to TRBJ2-3; TRBD2 might be the D (6 bases). Trimming took off 2 bases at V and 4 bases at J, with 10 bases between the two ends. This CDR3 region has 14 residues. Germline assignment: CDR1 MNHEY and CDR2 SMNVEV (reference sequence). CDR3 in amino acids: CASSLRRGADTQYF. CDR3 coding DNA: TGTGCCAGCAGTTTACGGCGGGGAGCAGATACGCAGTATTTT.

The rearrangement joins TRBV7-8 to TRBJ2-3; 7 bases are shared with TRBD2. With V trimmed by 0 bases and J by 4 bases, 4 bases remained unmatched. CDR1 and CDR2 (germline): SGHVS, FQNEAQ. The CDR3 length is 15 residues. The CDR3 reads CASSLATGGADTQYF. CDR3 nucleotides: TGTGCCAGCAGCTTAGCGACGGGGGGAGCAGATACGCAGTATTTT.

The chain combines TRBV9 with TRBJ1-1, with D unresolved. Trimming removed 3 bases from V and 1 base from J, with 10 bases in between. Per the germline V gene, CDR1 is SGDLS and CDR2 is YYNGEE. CDR3 length: 14 residues. DNA for the CDR3: TGTGCCAGCAGCGAGGAGAATAGGAACACTGAAGCTTTCTTT. It codes for CASSEENRNTEAFF.

The chain links TRBV6-1 to TRBJ1-5; D is undetermined. V was trimmed by 2 bases and J by 0 bases, leaving 11 bases between them. From germline, CDR1 is MNHNS and CDR2 SASEGT. The CDR3 consists of 16 residues. The DNA for the CDR3 is TGTGCCAGCAGTGAACAGATCGACTATAGCAATCAGCCCCAGCATTTT. This codes for CASSEQIDYSNQPQHF.

The chain links TRBV10-1 to TRBJ2-3; D not resolved. The CDR3 is 14 residues long. V was cut by 0 bases and J by 0 bases, with 4 bases left in between. From germline, CDR1 is WNHNN and CDR2 SYGVQD (reference sequence). CDR3 amino acids: CASSESHSTDTQYF. The CDR3 DNA sequence: TGCGCCAGCAGTGAGTCTCATAGCACAGATACGCAGTATTTT.

The V and J genes are TRBV5-1 and TRBJ1-6, with D possibly matching TRBD1 (5 bases). The V end lost 3 bases, the J end lost 7 bases, and 17 bases lay between the germline ends. CDR1 and CDR2 (germline): SGHRS, YFSETQ. The CDR3 runs 16 residues. The CDR3 loop reads CASSWSGGVDNSPLHF. CDR3 DNA sequence: TGCGCCAGCAGCTGGTCGGGGGGTGTGGACAATTCACCCCTCCACTTT.

The chain couples TRBV1 to TRBJ2-2; the table's D call, TRBD2, has no DNA check behind it. TRBV1 is shown as a pseudogene. The CDR3 sequence is 15 residues long. CDR3 region: CTSPQGLAGSGELFF. The CDR3 nucleotides are TGCACCAGCCCCCAAGGTCTAGCGGGATCCGGGGAGCTGTTTTTT.

The chain carries TRBV15 and TRBJ2-3; TRBD2 agrees at 13 bases. V was pared by 8 bases and J by 4 bases, with 15 bases of the junction left unmatched. Germline-derived CDR1 and CDR2 are LNHNV and YYDKDF (reference sequence). This CDR3 is built from 18 residues. CDR3 in DNA: TGTGCCACCCTCCCCCCCCTTGGACTAGCGGGAGTCTCAGATACGCAGTATTTT. It translates to CATLPPLGLAGVSDTQYF.

To note about this clone: The junction shows a germline mismatch at one end, possibly a read error. The chain couples TRBV7-9 to TRBJ1-1, with 7 bases identical to TRBD1. CDR3 size: 15 residues. The germline V gene encodes CDR1 SEHNR and CDR2 FQNEAQ (reference sequence). The CDR3 coding sequence is TGTTCCAGCAGCTTAACCGGGACAGCCAACGCTGAAGCTTTCTTT. Its protein product is CSSSLTGTANAEAFF.

In this sample, this clone turned up a few times. The gene calls are TRBV11-2 and TRBJ2-2; 11 nucleotides match TRBD2. The CDR3 consists of 16 residues. Germline V gene sequence: CDR1 SGHAT, CDR2 FQNNGV. The trim removed 1 base at V and 6 bases at J, leaving 4 bases unmatched. The CDR3 region is CASSLGLAGFAGELFF. CDR3 DNA sequence: TGTGCCAGCAGCTTAGGACTAGCGGGATTTGCCGGGGAGCTGTTTTTT.

This clone has just one count. J is TRBJ2-3 and V is TRBV9; D is possibly TRBD1 (6 bases). With 4 bases removed from V and 1 base from J, the gap between germline ends came to 13 bases. The CDR3 has 15 amino acids. CDR1 is SGDLS and CDR2 is YYNGEE in the germline V gene. CDR3 DNA sequence: TGTGCCAGCAGCAGCCGCGAGGGGGGCACAGATACGCAGTATTTT. Amino acid sequence: CASSSREGGTDTQYF.

The chain uses TRBV20-1 and TRBJ2-3, with unresolved D. The V end was cut by 1 base, the J end by 4 bases, with 3 bases between. The CDR3 contains 11 residues. In germline, CDR1 is DFQATT, CDR2 SNEGSKA (reference sequence). The CDR3 sequence: CSARVSDTQYF. CDR3 coding DNA: TGCAGTGCTAGAGTCTCAGATACGCAGTATTTT.

The J gene is TRBJ2-7, the V gene TRBV2, with 10 bases aligning to TRBD1. The trim removed 6 bases at V and 3 bases at J, leaving 5 bases unmatched. Germline lookup yields CDR1 SNHLY and CDR2 FYNNEI. This CDR3 has 14 residues. The CDR3: CASRMGQGNYEQYF. CDR3 bases: TGTGCCAGCAGGATGGGACAGGGGAACTACGAGCAGTACTTC.

The chain uses TRBV7-2 and TRBJ2-3; TRBD2 agrees at 11 bases. Germline V CDR1 and CDR2: SGHTA, FQGNSA. The V segment lost 1 base and the J segment 2 bases; nucleotides outside the gene matches: 5. This CDR3 region has 17 residues. As DNA, the CDR3 is TGTGCCAGCAGCTTAGACGGACTAGCGGGTAACACAGATACGCAGTATTTT. Its protein product is CASSLDGLAGNTDTQYF.

This chain links TRBV5-1 with TRBJ1-3; TRBD1 aligns across 11 bases. The V gene end was trimmed by 4 bases and the J gene end by 6 bases; junction bases not matched to a gene: 3. The CDR3 has 14 amino acids. Germline lookup yields CDR1 SGHRS and CDR2 YFSETQ. CDR3 protein: CASSAGQGENTIYF. Written as DNA, the CDR3 is TGCGCCAGCAGCGCGGGACAGGGGGAAAACACCATATATTTT.

This clone was detected only a few times. The chain has TRBV19 and TRBJ2-7; maybe TRBD2 (6 bases). The germline gives CDR1 LNHDA, CDR2 SQIVND (reference sequence). The CDR3 sequence is 14 residues long. The V and J ends lost 2 bases and 2 bases respectively, with 10 bases between them. Here the CDR3 DNA reads TGTGCCAGTAGTATATGGGAGGACCCCTACGAGCAGTACTTC. Protein: CASSIWEDPYEQYF.

V usage is TRBV27 and J usage is TRBJ2-7; 11 bases line up with TRBD2. CDR1 and CDR2 from the germline V gene are MNHEY and SMNVEV (reference sequence). The CDR3 length is 17 residues. Trimming at V came to 2 bases and at J to 3 bases, leaving 9 bases not matched to a gene. CDR3 amino acids: CASSLGASGRSVYEQYF. Written as DNA, the CDR3 is TGTGCCAGCAGTTTAGGGGCTAGCGGGAGGAGCGTCTACGAGCAGTACTTC.

The chain joins TRBV28 to TRBJ2-1; D is possibly TRBD2 (7 bases). The CDR3 runs to 13 residues. Per germline, CDR1 MDHEN and CDR2 SYDVKM. V gave up 3 bases and J gave up 8 bases, with 11 bases separating them. CDR3 protein: CASSLGGRDEQFF. The CDR3 nucleotides read TGTGCCAGCAGTTTGGGGGGGCGCGATGAGCAGTTCTTC.

The genes are TRBV4-2 and TRBJ2-5, with 7 positions matching TRBD1. With 1 base clipped from V and 5 bases from J, the junction kept 4 bases outside the gene matches. CDR3 length: 14 residues. Germline CDR1 reads LGHNA; CDR2 reads YNFKEQ. In nucleotides, the CDR3 is TGTGCCAGCAGCCAAGGACAGGGAAGGGAGACCCAGTACTTC. Amino acids: CASSQGQGRETQYF.

The count of this clone is one. The rearrangement links TRBV7-2 to TRBJ2-5; 9 nucleotides align to TRBD2. The better agreement between TRBJ2-7 and the DNA end casts doubt on the J call. The CDR3 covers 15 residues. Germline V lookup: CDR1 SGHTA, CDR2 FQGNSA. The CDR3 protein is CASSLGGRATYEQYF. The CDR3 nucleotides read TGTGCCAGCAGCTTAGGCGGGAGGGCTACCTACGAGCAGTACTTC.

This clone was seen a single time. CDR3 region: CASSIGGGGGANVLTF. The DNA of the CDR3 is TGTGCCAGTAGTATAGGAGGGGGGGGTGGGGCCAACGTCCTGACTTTC. The chain recombines TRBV19 with TRBJ2-6; a possible D gene is TRBD2 (7 bases). The CDR3 consists of 16 residues. The V end lost 1 base, the J end lost 3 bases, and 10 bases lay between the germline ends. Germline V gene sequence: CDR1 LNHDA, CDR2 SQIVND (reference sequence).